These T cell receptor beta chains were read from a single sample in a study of blood T cell repertoires in COVID-19. Sequenced by immunoSEQ multiplex PCR; TCRdb stores in-frame clones only, minus some. The sample consists of about 180,000 clones, under 90% of them appearing once. Sequenced material: PBMCs or T cells enriched from blood (not recorded which). The receptors were sampled from a man in his 60s who had recovered from COVID-19. CDR3s leave out the opening cysteine and the closing phenylalanine or tryptophan. The size of a clone is reported for some rows only, either as once, few or many, or as a class for expanded clones.

>few|12|TRBJ1-4|TRBV19
ASQRDRVEEKLF
>many|13|TRBJ2-7|TRBV5-4
ASSPGTGTSYEQY
>few|10|TRBJ1-1|TRBV6-5
ASSYGGTEAF
>.|11|TRBJ2-5|TRBV7-6
ASSSTRKETQY
>.|11|TRBJ1-5|TRBV6-4
ASSPSGDQPQH
>.|13|TRBJ2-1|TRBV7-8
ASSTGLAYYNEQF
>.|13|TRBJ2-2|TRBV28
ASSFSGGAGRELF
>.|11|TRBJ1-3|TRBV6-5
AATDRAGNTIY
>.|11|TRBJ2-3|TRBV6-6
ASTQMGTDTQY
>.|11|TRBJ1-5|TRBV29-1
SVLPGFNQPQH
>.|13|TRBJ2-2|TRBV5-4
ASSWDREGFGELF
>.|13|TRBJ2-3|TRBV5-1
ASSTPSAFTDTQY
>.|16|TRBJ1-1|TRBV5-1
ASALNLGTGRMNTEAF
>.|11|TRBJ1-1|TRBV2
ASSAIVDTEAF
>.|12|TRBJ2-7|TRBV6-6
ASSSPTSTNEQY
>.|13|TRBJ2-2|TRBV1
TSSQDRRGAGELF
>.|12|TRBJ1-5|TRBV10-3
ATGGGEQGQPQH
>.|12|TRBJ2-7|TRBV21-1
ASTYRERPYEQY
>few|14|TRBJ1-1|TRBV5-1
ASSLAWGESGTEAF
>.|13|TRBJ2-1|TRBV6-5
ASTSSLGIYNEQF
>.|11|TRBJ2-1|TRBV5-1
ASSLDGANEQF
>.|14|TRBJ2-7|TRBV5-4
ASSLGGQGGYYEQY
>.|14|TRBJ2-7|TRBV2
ASGGRGSGRAYEQY
>.|15|TRBJ1-6|TRBV19
ASSRKDDRGRRSPLH
>.|12|TRBJ2-7|TRBV11-2
ASSASQGTYEQY
>.|13|TRBJ2-3|TRBV7-9
ASSHGQGAEDTQY
>.|15|TRBJ1-4|TRBV7-9
ASSLASLQGSNEKLF
>.|11|TRBJ1-2|TRBV7-2
ASSLIQNYGYT
>.|11|TRBJ2-1|TRBV7-3
ASSLRSYNEQF
>.|14|TRBJ2-7|TRBV7-2
ASSLELAGVLYEQY
>once|13|TRBJ2-5|TRBV6-5
ASARTSGRAETQY
>.|13|TRBJ1-6|TRBV19
ASSTRDRGNSPLH
>once|14|TRBJ1-1|TRBV7-6
ASSSLRGKGNTEAF
>.|12|TRBJ2-1|TRBV5-1
ASSLAGINNEQF
>.|11|TRBJ1-4|TRBV30
AWEGQENEKLF
>.|9|TRBJ2-7|TRBV19
ASSTFYEQY
>.|12|TRBJ2-7|TRBV28
ASSLLAGGQRQY
>.|12|TRBJ1-6|TRBV5-3
ARSFAPGDSPLH
>.|11|TRBJ2-1|TRBV7-3
ASSLFQVSEQF
>few|12|TRBJ1-6|TRBV9
ASSVAGNNSPLH
>once|13|TRBJ2-5|TRBV5-4
ASSLAGRGVETQY
>once|13|TRBJ1-4|TRBV4-1
ASSQDTGRQEKLF
>.|14|TRBJ1-1|TRBV6-1
ASSEKTGGSGTEAF
>once|12|TRBJ1-2|TRBV30
AWTPGQMTYGYT
>.|11|TRBJ2-7|TRBV5-1
ASSLDGGWEQY
>.|14|TRBJ2-5|TRBV6-2/TRBV6-3
ASSTRLAGSQETQY